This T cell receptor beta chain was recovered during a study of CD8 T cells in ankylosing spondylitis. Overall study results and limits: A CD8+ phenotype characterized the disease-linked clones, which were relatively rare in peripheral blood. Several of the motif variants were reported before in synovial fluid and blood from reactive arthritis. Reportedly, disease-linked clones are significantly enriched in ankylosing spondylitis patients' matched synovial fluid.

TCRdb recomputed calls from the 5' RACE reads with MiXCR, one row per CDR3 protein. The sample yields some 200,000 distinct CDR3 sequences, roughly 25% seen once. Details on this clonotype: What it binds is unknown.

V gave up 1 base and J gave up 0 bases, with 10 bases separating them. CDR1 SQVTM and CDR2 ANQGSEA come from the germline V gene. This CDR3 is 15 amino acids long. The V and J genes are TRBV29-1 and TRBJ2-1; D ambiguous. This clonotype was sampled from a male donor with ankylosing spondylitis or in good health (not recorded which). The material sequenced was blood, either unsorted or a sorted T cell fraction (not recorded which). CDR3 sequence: CSVEGGGFSYNEQFF. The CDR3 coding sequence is TGCAGCGTTGAAGGCGGTGGTTTCTCCTACAATGAGCAGTTCTTC.